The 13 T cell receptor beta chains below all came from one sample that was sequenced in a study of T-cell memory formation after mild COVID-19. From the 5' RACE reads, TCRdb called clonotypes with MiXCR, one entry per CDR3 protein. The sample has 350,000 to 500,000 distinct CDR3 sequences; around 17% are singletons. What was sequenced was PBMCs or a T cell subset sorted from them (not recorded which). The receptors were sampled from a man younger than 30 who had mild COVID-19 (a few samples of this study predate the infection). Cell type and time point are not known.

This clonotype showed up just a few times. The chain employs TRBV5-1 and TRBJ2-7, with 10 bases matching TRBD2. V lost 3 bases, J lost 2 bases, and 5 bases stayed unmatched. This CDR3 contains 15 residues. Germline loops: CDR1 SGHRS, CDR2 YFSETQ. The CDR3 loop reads CASSWGTSETYEQYF. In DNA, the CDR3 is TGCGCCAGCAGCTGGGGGACTAGCGAAACCTACGAGCAGTACTTC.

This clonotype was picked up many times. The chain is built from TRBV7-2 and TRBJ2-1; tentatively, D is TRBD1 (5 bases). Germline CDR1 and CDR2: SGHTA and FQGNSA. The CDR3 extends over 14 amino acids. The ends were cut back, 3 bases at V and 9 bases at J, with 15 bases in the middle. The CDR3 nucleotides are TGTGCCAGCAGCTTTAGGGGTAGTAACAGTGAGCAGTTCTTC. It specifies CASSFRGSNSEQFF.

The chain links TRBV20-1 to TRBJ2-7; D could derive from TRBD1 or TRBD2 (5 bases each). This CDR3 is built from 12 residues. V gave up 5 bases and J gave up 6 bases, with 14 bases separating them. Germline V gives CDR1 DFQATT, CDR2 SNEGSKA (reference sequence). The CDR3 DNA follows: TGCAGTGCTGCCTCTGGGACGCCCGAGCAGTACGTC. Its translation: CSAASGTPEQYV.

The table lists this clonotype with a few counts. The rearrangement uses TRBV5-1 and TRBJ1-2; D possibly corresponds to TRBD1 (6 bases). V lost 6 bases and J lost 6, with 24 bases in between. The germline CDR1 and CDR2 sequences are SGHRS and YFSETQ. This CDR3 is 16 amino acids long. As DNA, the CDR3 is TGCGCCAGCAACCCATCGGCAGGGGCCGGGTCCCATGGCTACACCTTC. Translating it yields CASNPSAGAGSHGYTF.

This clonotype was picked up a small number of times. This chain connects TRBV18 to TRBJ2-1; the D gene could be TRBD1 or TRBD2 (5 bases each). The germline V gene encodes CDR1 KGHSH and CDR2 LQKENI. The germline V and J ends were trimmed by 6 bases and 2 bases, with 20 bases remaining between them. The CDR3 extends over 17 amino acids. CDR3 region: CASSPVVRDGAYNEQFF. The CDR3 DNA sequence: TGTGCCAGCTCTCCAGTCGTCCGGGACGGAGCCTACAATGAGCAGTTCTTC.

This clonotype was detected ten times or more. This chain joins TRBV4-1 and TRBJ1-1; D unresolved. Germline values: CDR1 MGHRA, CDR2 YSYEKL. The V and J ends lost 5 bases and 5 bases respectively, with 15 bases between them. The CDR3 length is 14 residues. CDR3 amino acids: CASSLLLVETEAFF. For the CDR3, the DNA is TGCGCCAGCAGCTTATTACTGGTTGAGACTGAAGCTTTCTTT.

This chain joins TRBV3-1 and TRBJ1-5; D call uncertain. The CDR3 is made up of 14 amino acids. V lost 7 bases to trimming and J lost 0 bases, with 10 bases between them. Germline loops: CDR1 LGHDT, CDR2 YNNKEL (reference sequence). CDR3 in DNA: TGTGCCAGCACGAGAGGGTATAGCAATCAGCCCCAGCATTTT. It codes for CASTRGYSNQPQHF.

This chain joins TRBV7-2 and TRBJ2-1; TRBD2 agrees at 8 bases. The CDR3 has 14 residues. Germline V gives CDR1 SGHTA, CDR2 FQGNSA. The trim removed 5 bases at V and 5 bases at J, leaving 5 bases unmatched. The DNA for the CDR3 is TGTGCCAGCAGCGTCCAGCGGGGGCACAATGAGCAGTTCTTC. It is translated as CASSVQRGHNEQFF.

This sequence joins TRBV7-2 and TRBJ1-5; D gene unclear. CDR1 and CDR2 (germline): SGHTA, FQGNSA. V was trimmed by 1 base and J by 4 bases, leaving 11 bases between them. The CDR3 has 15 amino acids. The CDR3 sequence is CASSLVPGLNQPQHF. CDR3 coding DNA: TGTGCCAGCAGCTTAGTGCCAGGCCTTAATCAGCCCCAGCATTTT. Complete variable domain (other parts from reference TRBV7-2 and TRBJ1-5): GAGVSQSPSNKVTEKGKDVELRCDPISGHTALYWYRQSLGQGLEFLIYFQGNSAPDKSGLPSDRFSAERTGGSVSTLTIQRTQQEDSAVYLCASSLVPGLNQPQHFGDGTRLSIL.

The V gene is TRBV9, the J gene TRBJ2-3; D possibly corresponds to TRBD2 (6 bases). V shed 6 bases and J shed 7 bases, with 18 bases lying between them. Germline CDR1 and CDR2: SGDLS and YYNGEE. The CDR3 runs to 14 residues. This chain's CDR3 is CASTGQEGDYTQYF. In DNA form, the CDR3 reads TGTGCCAGCACAGGGCAGGAGGGCGATTATACGCAGTATTTT.

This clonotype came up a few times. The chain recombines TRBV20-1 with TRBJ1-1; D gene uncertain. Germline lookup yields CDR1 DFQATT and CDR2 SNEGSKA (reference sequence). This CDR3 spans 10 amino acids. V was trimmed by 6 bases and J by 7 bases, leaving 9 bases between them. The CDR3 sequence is CSAGDGEAFF. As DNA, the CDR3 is TGCAGTGCCGGGGATGGTGAAGCTTTCTTT.

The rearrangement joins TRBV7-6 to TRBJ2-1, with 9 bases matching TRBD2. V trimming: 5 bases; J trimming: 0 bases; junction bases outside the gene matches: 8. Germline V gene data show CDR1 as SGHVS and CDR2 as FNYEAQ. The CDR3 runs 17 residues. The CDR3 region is CASSLGTSRSSYNEQFF. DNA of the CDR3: TGTGCCAGCAGCCTCGGGACTAGCCGAAGCTCCTACAATGAGCAGTTCTTC.

The CDR3 loop reads CASSLVPGPGDYGYTF. DNA for the CDR3: TGTGCCAGCAGCTTAGTACCGGGGCCGGGTGACTATGGCTACACCTTC. V gene TRBV11-2 combines with J gene TRBJ1-2, with D perhaps matching TRBD1 (5 bases). V lost 1 base and J 3 bases, leaving 15 bases between the germline ends. The V gene's germline CDR1 is SGHAT and CDR2 FQNNGV. The CDR3 covers 16 residues.